Shown below are 30 T cell receptor beta chains from a single sample sequenced in a study of a mutant IDH1 vaccine in newly diagnosed glioma. No antigen is known for these receptors. The time point here: week 35, safety follow-up. In the vaccine, a single dose held 300 ug of the mutant IDH1 20-mer peptide, along with topical imiquimod. Measured with immunoSEQ multiplex PCR; TCRdb has only the in-frame clones, and not every one. The table lists tens of thousands of clones, roughly 84% of them singletons. The starting material was PBMCs, obtained from a glioma patient whose treatment included an IDH1 peptide vaccine. Receptors were obtained from a man younger than 40 with glioma.

The chain has TRBV6-5 and TRBJ2-3; D call uncertain. The V gene's germline CDR1 is MNHEY and CDR2 SVGAGI. V lost 5 bases to trimming and J lost 1 base, with 4 bases between them. The CDR3 is made up of 12 amino acids. In DNA form, the CDR3 reads TGTGCCAGCAGTGGCGGCACAGATACGCAGTATTTT. Amino acid sequence: CASSGGTDTQYF.

V is TRBV6-5 and J is TRBJ1-5, with TRBD1 identical over 10 bases. Germline V gives CDR1 MNHEY, CDR2 SVGAGI. This CDR3 has 15 residues. The V segment lost 8 bases and the J segment 0 bases; nucleotides outside the gene matches: 4. The CDR3 loop is CASRDRGVSNQPQHF. The CDR3 coding sequence is TGTGCCAGCCGGGACAGGGGAGTTAGCAATCAGCCCCAGCATTTT.

This chain connects TRBV5-1 to TRBJ1-4, with 7 nucleotides matching TRBD1. Looked up from germline, CDR1 is SGHRS and CDR2 is YFSETQ. J was trimmed by 7 bases and V by 2 bases; bases with no gene match: 5. The CDR3 sequence is 14 residues long. The CDR3 DNA is TGCGCCAGCAGCTTTGGATCAGGGGGTGAAAAACTGTTTTTT. Translated, it gives CASSFGSGGEKLFF.

For this clone: The germline gene is not matched at one end of the junction; a read error may be the cause. This rearrangement joins TRBV6-4 to TRBJ1-2; D is ambiguous. CDR1 is MRHNA, CDR2 SNTAGT, per germline. This CDR3 comprises 11 residues. CDR3 residues: CASSDSGDLNF. CDR3 nucleotides: TGTGCCAGCAGTGACTCCGGTGACTTGAACTTC.

V gene TRBV29-1 combines with J gene TRBJ1-2; 8 bases align to TRBD1. The CDR3 has 13 amino acids. V trimming: 5 bases; J trimming: 4 bases; junction bases outside the gene matches: 6. Looked up from germline, CDR1 is SQVTM and CDR2 is ANQGSEA. The CDR3, as DNA: TGCAGCGTTAGGCAGGGGGCCTTCTATGGCTACACCTTC. Its translation is CSVRQGAFYGYTF.

A remark on this clone: This specimen includes other DNA sequences encoding the same CDR3. The CDR3 loop reads CASSPGTNSYEQYF. The CDR3 coding sequence is TGCGCCAGCAGCCCCGGGACCAACTCCTACGAGCAGTACTTC. The rearrangement links TRBV5-1 to TRBJ2-7, with D perhaps matching TRBD1 or TRBD2 (5 bases each). V lost 4 bases, J lost 0 bases, and 11 bases lay in between. This CDR3 comprises 14 residues. The germline CDR1 and CDR2 sequences are SGHRS and YFSETQ.

This chain joins TRBV10-1 and TRBJ1-2; the match to TRBD1 covers 12 bases. The CDR3 is 16 residues long. Trimming at V came to 3 bases and at J to 8 bases, leaving 10 bases not matched to a gene. CDR1 and CDR2 (germline): WNHNN, SYGVQD (reference sequence). The CDR3 DNA follows: TGCGCCAGCAGTGATGCGGAGGGGACAGGGGGCTTGGGCTACACCTTC. It codes for CASSDAEGTGGLGYTF.

The rearrangement links TRBV2 to TRBJ2-2, with a weak D call TRBD1 (5 bases). V was trimmed by 6 bases and J by 0 bases, leaving 14 bases between them. The CDR3 covers 16 residues. The germline V gene has CDR1 SNHLY and CDR2 FYNNEI. DNA of the CDR3: TGTGCCAGCAGAAGAAGAGAACAGGCGAACACCGGGGAGCTGTTTTTT. This encodes CASRRREQANTGELFF.

The chain recombines TRBV27 with TRBJ2-3; TRBD2 aligns across 8 bases. V shed 4 bases and J 7 bases; nucleotides not matched to a gene: 10. Germline V gene sequence: CDR1 MNHEY, CDR2 SMNVEV (reference sequence). The CDR3 is made up of 15 amino acids. Here the CDR3 DNA reads TGTGCCAGCAGTTCGAGACAACTAGCGGTGAATACGCAGTATTTT. Protein sequence: CASSSRQLAVNTQYF.

The genes are TRBV4-1 and TRBJ2-1, with D uncertain. Germline V lookup: CDR1 MGHRA, CDR2 YSYEKL. The V end lost 0 bases, the J end lost 2 bases, and 11 bases lay between the germline ends. This CDR3 region has 16 residues. The CDR3 nucleotides are TGCGCCAGCAGCCAAGAGCTATCCCCGCCCTACAATGAGCAGTTCTTC. Amino acids: CASSQELSPPYNEQFF.

The chain uses TRBV10-2 and TRBJ1-5; no reliable D call. In germline, CDR1 is WSHSY, CDR2 SAAADI. V was cut by 2 bases and J by 5 bases, with 22 bases left in between. The CDR3 spans 18 residues. The CDR3 is CASSEGRAGTLRDQPQHF. CDR3 coding DNA: TGCGCCAGCAGTGAGGGGCGGGCAGGAACCCTACGTGATCAGCCCCAGCATTTT.

The chain couples TRBV6-1 to TRBJ2-6, with TRBD2 as a possible D gene (6 bases). V lost 4 bases and J lost 0, with 7 bases in between. The CDR3 sequence is 15 residues long. Germline V gene data show CDR1 as MNHNS and CDR2 as SASEGT. The CDR3 sequence: CASSGGDSGANVLTF. DNA of the CDR3: TGTGCCAGCAGTGGGGGGGACTCTGGGGCCAACGTCCTGACTTTC.

The table lists this clone with a count of one. V gene TRBV6-1 combines with J gene TRBJ1-1, with unresolved D. Trimming took off 6 bases at V and 6 bases at J, with 11 bases between the two ends. This CDR3 has 12 amino acids. CDR1 and CDR2 (germline): MNHNS, SASEGT. The CDR3 spells CASRVSVSEAFF. The CDR3 DNA follows: TGTGCCAGCAGGGTGTCAGTCTCTGAAGCTTTCTTT.

This clone was recorded once. This chain joins TRBV5-1 and TRBJ2-3; D might be TRBD2 (5 bases). Trimming pared 0 bases from V and 4 bases from J, leaving 33 bases between. Per the germline V gene, CDR1 is SGHRS and CDR2 is YFSETQ. The CDR3 contains 22 residues. CDR3 in amino acids: CASSLAAGPTPGTHTHADTQYF. As DNA, the CDR3 is TGCGCCAGCAGCTTGGCGGCAGGCCCAACCCCGGGAACACACACACACGCAGATACGCAGTATTTT.

The gene calls are TRBV7-8 and TRBJ2-3; possibly TRBD1 for D (6 bases). The V gene lost 2 bases and the J gene lost 10 bases, with 19 bases spanning the gap. The length of the CDR3 is 15 residues. The germline CDR1 and CDR2 sequences are SGHVS and FQNEAQ. The chain's CDR3 is CASSLRGGPMMAQYF. CDR3 bases: TGTGCCAGCAGCTTACGTGGGGGCCCCATGATGGCGCAGTATTTT.

The genes are TRBV6-5 and TRBJ1-1; possible D gene TRBD1, 6 bases. The CDR3 consists of 15 residues. Germline V lookup: CDR1 MNHEY, CDR2 SVGAGI. With 3 bases removed from V and 0 bases from J, the gap between germline ends came to 11 bases. CDR3 nucleotides: TGTGCCAGCAGTTATGGACAGCAGATGAACACTGAAGCTTTCTTT. It codes for CASSYGQQMNTEAFF.

The rearrangement links TRBV7-2 to TRBJ1-2, with D perhaps TRBD1 (6 bases). From germline, CDR1 is SGHTA and CDR2 FQGNSA. Trimming left V 7 bases short and J 3 bases short, with 15 bases between. The CDR3 contains 14 residues. The DNA for the CDR3 is TGTGCCAGCACCCCGCCAAGGGGGTACTATGGCTACACCTTC. Translated, it gives CASTPPRGYYGYTF.

V gene TRBV5-5 combines with J gene TRBJ1-2; perhaps TRBD1 as D (6 bases). Trimming cost V 4 bases and J 4 bases, with 17 bases left between them. The CDR3 extends over 15 amino acids. CDR1 is SGHKS and CDR2 is YYEKEE in the germline V gene (reference sequence). CDR3 in amino acids: CASSRRGDMAYGYTF. The CDR3 region has the DNA TGTGCCAGCAGCCGCAGGGGCGATATGGCCTATGGCTACACCTTC.

The chain combines TRBV6-1 with TRBJ2-3; D gene ambiguous. Germline assignment: CDR1 MNHNS and CDR2 SASEGT. The CDR3 totals 15 residues. V gave up 3 bases and J gave up 1 base, with 11 bases separating them. CDR3 residues: CASSDSIVRTDTQYF. CDR3 DNA: TGTGCCAGCAGTGATTCCATCGTCCGCACAGATACGCAGTATTTT.

The V call is TRBV6-1, the J call TRBJ2-5; D uncertain. V gave up 5 bases and J gave up 2 bases, with 9 bases separating them. Per the germline V gene, CDR1 is MNHNS and CDR2 is SASEGT. The CDR3 is 13 residues long. The CDR3 coding sequence is TGTGCCAGCAGTAATACAGATCAAGAGACCCAGTACTTC. Translated, it gives CASSNTDQETQYF.

The chain has TRBV10-3 and TRBJ1-1; D unresolved. Germline V CDR1 and CDR2: ENHRY, SYGVKD. The V and J ends lost 3 bases and 8 bases respectively, with 22 bases between them. This CDR3 comprises 16 residues. The CDR3 DNA is TGTGCCATCAGTGATATTAGCCGGAGCGACCAACAAGAAGCTTTCTTT. Translation gives CAISDISRSDQQEAFF.

The chain joins TRBV12-5 to TRBJ2-5, with TRBD2 as a possible D gene (6 bases). CDR1 is LGHNT, CDR2 FRNRAP, per germline. V was pared by 5 bases and J by 1 base, with 17 bases between. The length of the CDR3 is 16 residues. CDR3 region: CASGKGLLPGQETQYF. The CDR3 DNA reads TGTGCTAGTGGTAAGGGACTTCTACCCGGCCAAGAGACCCAGTACTTC.

The V gene is TRBV6-5, the J gene TRBJ1-2; D ambiguous. The germline gives CDR1 MNHEY, CDR2 SVGAGI. This CDR3 has 15 residues. V dropped 5 bases and J dropped 4 bases, with 17 bases sitting between them. For the CDR3, the DNA is TGTGCCAGCAGTACCTCACTGATACTTCGCTATGGCTACACCTTC. Its translation is CASSTSLILRYGYTF.

This rearrangement joins TRBV19 to TRBJ1-1; TRBD1 matches 8 bases. Per the germline V gene, CDR1 is LNHDA and CDR2 is SQIVND (reference sequence). Trimming removed 6 bases from V and 2 bases from J; junction bases left unmatched: 8. This CDR3 comprises 15 residues. The CDR3 protein is CASSQDRADNTEAFF. CDR3 in DNA: TGTGCCAGTAGCCAGGACAGGGCTGATAACACTGAAGCTTTCTTT.

V gene TRBV6-4 combines with J gene TRBJ2-3, with TRBD2 identical over 13 bases. The CDR3 covers 14 residues. With 4 bases clipped from V and 6 bases from J, the junction kept 1 base outside the gene matches. Germline CDR1 MRHNA, CDR2 SNTAGT. The CDR3 region is CASSGTSGGDTQYF. The CDR3 DNA sequence: TGTGCCAGCAGTGGGACTAGCGGGGGTGATACGCAGTATTTT.

V is TRBV19 and J is TRBJ1-2; weak D call: TRBD1 (5 bases). The CDR3 is 16 residues long. From germline, CDR1 is LNHDA and CDR2 SQIVND (reference sequence). V gave up 6 bases and J gave up 2 bases, with 19 bases separating them. The CDR3 DNA follows: TGTGCCAGTAGCCCCCTAGGGAGGGGCGGGAACTATGGCTACACCTTC. Residues: CASSPLGRGGNYGYTF.

The chain is built from TRBV10-1 and TRBJ1-1, with TRBD1 as a possible D gene (6 bases). The V and J ends lost 3 bases and 6 bases respectively, with 11 bases between them. The CDR3 sequence is 13 residues long. CDR1 is WNHNN and CDR2 is SYGVQD in the germline V gene (reference sequence). CDR3 DNA sequence: TGCGCCAGCAGTGAAGGGGGAGTTTCTGAAGCTTTCTTT. Its translation is CASSEGGVSEAFF.

The V gene is TRBV29-1, the J gene TRBJ1-1; D gene ambiguous. V lost 7 bases, J lost 4 bases, and 13 bases lay in between. The CDR3 extends over 12 amino acids. Per germline, CDR1 SQVTM and CDR2 ANQGSEA. The CDR3 DNA follows: TGCAGCGCTGGCAGGTCGGGCACTGAAGCTTTCTTT. Protein product: CSAGRSGTEAFF.

The chain carries TRBV5-1 and TRBJ1-6; TRBD1 is a possible D gene (6 bases). V was trimmed by 6 bases and J by 7 bases, leaving 14 bases between them. The germline gives CDR1 SGHRS, CDR2 YFSETQ. The CDR3 spans 14 residues. CDR3 loop: CASTKGELNSPLHF. CDR3 DNA sequence: TGCGCCAGCACTAAGGGGGAGCTCAATTCACCCCTCCACTTT.

The chain employs TRBV5-6 and TRBJ1-1; TRBD1 agrees at 7 bases. Germline V gene lookup returns CDR1 SGHDT and CDR2 YYEEEE. This CDR3 region has 13 residues. The ends lost 4 bases at V and 5 bases at J; junction bases unmatched: 5. CDR3 amino acids: CASSQTGQTEAFF. CDR3 in DNA: TGTGCCAGCAGCCAGACAGGGCAGACTGAAGCTTTCTTT. The full variable domain, completed using reference TRBV5-6 and TRBJ1-1, is DAGVTQSPTHLIKTRGQQVTLRCSPKSGHDTVSWYQQALGQGPQFIFQYYEEEERQRGNFPDRFSGHQFPNYSSELNVNALLLGDSALYLCASSQTGQTEAFFGQGTRLTVV.